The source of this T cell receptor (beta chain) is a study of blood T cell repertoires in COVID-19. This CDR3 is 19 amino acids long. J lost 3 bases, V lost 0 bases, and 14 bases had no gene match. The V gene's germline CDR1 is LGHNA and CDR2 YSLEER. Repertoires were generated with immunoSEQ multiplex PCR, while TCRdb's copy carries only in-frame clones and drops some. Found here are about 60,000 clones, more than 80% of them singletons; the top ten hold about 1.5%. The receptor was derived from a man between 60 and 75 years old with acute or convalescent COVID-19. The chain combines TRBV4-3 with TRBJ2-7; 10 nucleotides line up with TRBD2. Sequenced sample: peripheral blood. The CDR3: CASSQDGGSGRTQYYEQYF. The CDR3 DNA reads TGCGCCAGCAGCCAAGATGGGGGTAGCGGGAGGACACAATACTACGAGCAGTACTTC.